This T cell receptor beta chain appears in the sequencing data of a study of tumor and adjacent non-tumor tissue in lung cancer (dated by TCRdb to 2016 to 2019). With respect to the entire study: The cohort included roughly 11 adenocarcinoma, a couple of squamous cell carcinoma and 1 small cell lung cancer patients. The study compared bulk TCRbeta repertoires from lung tumor tissue and matched distant non-tumor lung tissue of about 16 lung cancer patients. About 30 paired specimens, one tumor and one normal lung sample per patient, were profiled by TCRbeta CDR3 sequencing. Among the roughly 15 patients, ages ranged from roughly 30 to 76 years, around 10 were men and 5 were women, and disease was TNM stage I to III. Sequencing produced around 130,000,000 productive TCRbeta reads in total, an average of approximately 4.2 million reads per sample. What the work shows at the level of the full study, not this receptor alone: Because peripheral blood was not sequenced, blood TCRbeta repertoires in the lung cancer patients of the study were not examined. Neither the sequencing platform nor unique molecular identifiers are named or mentioned anywhere in the methods. TCR diversity (inverse Simpson) was significantly higher in tumor than in normal lung tissue (431.37 vs 166.20, P = 0.0075, Mann-Whitney U test). A significantly larger cumulative share of the repertoire was made up by the top 100 clones in normal lung than in tumor tissue. TCR diversity was significantly higher in younger patients, and higher tumor TCR diversity was associated with shorter overall and disease-free survival. With only approximately 16 patients in the cohort, the authors noted that larger samples and more detailed clinical data are needed.

Preparation of the library involved multiplex PCR. Sequencing was performed on an Illumina HiSeq 2500. TCRbeta libraries were constructed through three rounds of nested PCR with primers (Table S4) according to protocols adapted from ARM-PCR. Before sequencing, PCR products in the 200-500 bp range were cut out of the gel and cleaned up using the QIAquick gel extraction kit. The paper's processing steps were these. Trimmomatic was used to clean the reads, FLASH merged the cleaned reads into complete CDR3 sequences, and MiTCR assigned the sequences to V(D)J germline segments. Clonal diversity was computed as the inverse Simpson's index with VDJtools. In-frame sequences lacking a premature stop codon were counted as productive reads. Through fastp at Q25 and MiXCR, TCRdb rebuilt clones from the public reads, retaining in-frame beta chains. Records with the same CDR3 protein are collapsed into one entry carrying the most frequent genes and DNA. TCRdb, not the authors, supplied the V and J calls. The sample table lists around 80,000 distinct CDR3 sequences, less than 85% of them with a count of one. Together, the top ten hold about two fifths of the sample.

CDR1 and CDR2 are drawn from the germline V gene: SGHDT, YYEEEE. V is reduced by 2 bases and J by 10 bases, leaving a spacing of 15 bases between them. The CDR3, from cysteine to phenylalanine, totals 13 residues. Just the 39-base CDR3 DNA is kept, in frame starting at base 1. Remarks on this clonotype: What this receptor recognizes is not known. The input lacks base qualities; no much larger clone sits a single base away.

RNA was isolated from bulk, unsorted tissue, and RNA quality was assessed with a NanoDrop ND-1000 and an Agilent 2100. The normal lung samples consisted of distant non-tumor tissue collected more than 3 cm from the tumor edge. All donors had newly diagnosed lung cancer, had not received prior chemotherapy, and were admitted for thoracic surgery in China between August and November 2014. The study excluded patients who had received radiotherapy or chemotherapy before or who had another cancer at the same time. Surgical tissue pieces of about 1-2.3 cm3 were preserved in RNAlater solution and stored at -80 °C until use.

The sequence derives from a man between 65 and 85 years old with non-small cell lung cancer. The chain employs TRBV5-6 and TRBJ1-2; the D gene assignment is ambiguous. What was sequenced was distant non-tumor lung tissue. The CDR3 reads as follows: CASSFGPPRAYTF. The nucleotides read TGTGCCAGCAGCTTCGGGCCGCCGCGAGCCTACACCTTC.